This T cell receptor (beta chain) emerged from a study of CD8 T cells in Susac syndrome. RNA in amounts of roughly 0.5 to 1 ug was reverse transcribed with random hexamers. In TCRdb, the immunoSEQ multiplex PCR reads were re-called with MiXCR into one record per CDR3 protein. Of some 400,000 distinct CDR3 sequences in the sample, more than 70% were seen once. The CDR3 length is 15 residues. Trimming left V 5 bases short and J 0 bases short, with 11 bases between. Germline V lookup: CDR1 SEHNR, CDR2 FQNEAQ (reference sequence). TEMRA cells were FACS-enriched, while CD8+ and CD4+ T cells were negatively isolated.

The chain carries TRBV7-9 and TRBJ1-3, with unresolved D. Source material: CD8+ T cells from PBMCs. The clonotype comes from a human donor with multiple sclerosis. For the CDR3, the DNA is TGTGCCAGCAGCGCGAGACGGGACTCTGGAAACACCATATATTTT. Amino acids: CASSARRDSGNTIYF.